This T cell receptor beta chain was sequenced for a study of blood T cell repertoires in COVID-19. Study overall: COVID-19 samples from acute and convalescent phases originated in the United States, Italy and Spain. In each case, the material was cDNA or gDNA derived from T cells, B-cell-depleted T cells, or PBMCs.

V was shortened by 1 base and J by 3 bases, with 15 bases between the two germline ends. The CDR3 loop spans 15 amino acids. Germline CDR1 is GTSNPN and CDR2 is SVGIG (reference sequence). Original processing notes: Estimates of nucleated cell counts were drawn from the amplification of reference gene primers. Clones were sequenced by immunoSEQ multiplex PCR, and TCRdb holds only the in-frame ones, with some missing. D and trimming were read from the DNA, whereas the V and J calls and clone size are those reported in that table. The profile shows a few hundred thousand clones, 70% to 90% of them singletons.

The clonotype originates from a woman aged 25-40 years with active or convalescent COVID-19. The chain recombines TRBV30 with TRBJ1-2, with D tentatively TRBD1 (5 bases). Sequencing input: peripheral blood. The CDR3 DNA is TGTGCCTGGAGTGGCTACAGCGGGACCTACTATGGCTACACCTTC. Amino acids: CAWSGYSGTYYGYTF.